This T cell receptor beta chain is drawn from a study of shared clonotypes between healthy human individuals (TCRdb year 2020). Regarding the research as a whole: The cohort included three men and a couple of women between 18 and 49 years of age. Between about 0.9 and 9 billion PBMCs per donor were obtained by leukapheresis. To estimate repertoire size and how much clonotype sharing occurs between individuals, the study deeply sequenced the blood TCR repertoires of five healthy adults. Different laboratories and diverse techniques were used to prepare libraries and sequence TCR repertoires, to increase sequencing depth and limit assay-specific biases.

Donors were healthy HIV-negative adults with no recently reported acute infections or vaccinations. Every donor was a Caucasian adult residing in Nashville, Tennessee, USA. For unsorted samples, some 90 million PBMCs were counted and genomic DNA was extracted with the QIAamp DNA Blood Mini kit. Blood was obtained by leukapheresis, after which PBMCs were separated by Ficoll-Histopaque density gradient centrifugation and cryopreserved in liquid nitrogen vapor phase. Trimmed from V: 4 bases; trimmed from J: 2 bases; junction bases lacking a gene match: 5. Sequences SGDLS (CDR1) and YYNGEE (CDR2) are obtained from the germline V gene. The CDR3 runs 15 residues from the cysteine to the phenylalanine. Only CDR3 DNA is held: 45 bases, read in frame from base 1. General study outcomes and caveats: The genetic and exposure-history diversity represented was limited by the small number of donors. Pairwise subsampling indicated that sequencing depth was expected to affect the degree of clonotype sharing among donors. Sampling was restricted to blood, and TCR repertoires in tissue are likely to differ from TCR repertoires in blood.

Using the deep immunoSEQ assay, TCR CDR3 regions were amplified from genomic DNA by multiplex PCR. Extracted genomic DNA from each cell subset was distributed evenly across all wells of several immunoSEQ 96-well plates, and each plate was treated as a replicate. For unsorted PBMC, 300 ng of genomic DNA, equivalent to approximately 28,000 T cell genomes, went into each replicate PCR. Ten immunoSEQ deep assay plates were used to sequence the unsorted PBMC genomic DNA. Purified libraries were quantified with a Qubit 3.0 fluorometer, sized on a Bioanalyzer 2100, and re-quantified with the KAPA Library Quantification kit. Each immunoSEQ 96-well plate was sequenced on its own single-read 150-cycle Illumina NextSeq 550 flow cell. The authors processed their data as follows. Because the immunoSEQ output held only junctional sequences and lacked quality scores, the filtering could not match the filtering applied to full-length reads. To assign V/J genes and CDR3, sequences were annotated against IMGT germline references using PyIR, a Python wrapper for IgBLAST v1.9. Reads were filtered out if the reads had weak V/J assignments (E-value above 1e-6), no CDR3, stop codons, out-of-frame junctions, or ambiguous translated residues. V3J clonotypes were defined as sequences sharing an identical inferred V gene, J gene, and CDR3 amino acid sequence. Percentage overlap between repertoires was computed as shared unique clonotypes divided by the size of the smaller repertoire. Richness of each repertoire was evaluated using RTK rarefaction, the Chao1 estimator, and Recon v2.1 estimates of unobserved clonotypes. TCRdb obtained this table from immuneACCESS and retained in-frame rearrangements with V and J assigned. These tables miss some clones; where compared with another copy, unresolved V genes account for less than half of the shortfall, and the remainder is unexplained. V, J and clone size were drawn from that table, and D and trimming were deduced from the DNA. The sample table records more than 450,000 clones; 70% to 80% of these occur just once. The top ten clonotypes cover over 10% of the sample.

On this clone itself: No antigen is known for it. The record has no base qualities; no much larger clone is one base away.

The sequence derives from a woman in her forties in good health. Some clones in this sample may be carry-over from other donors' samples. The sequence is built from TRBV9 and TRBJ2-1; 8 middle bases align to TRBD1. The sample taken for sequencing was PBMCs. The sequence in DNA is TGTGCCAGCAGCCTTCAGGGGGCTACCTACAATGAGCAGTTCTTC. Translation gives CASSLQGATYNEQFF.